Shown below are 15 T cell receptor beta chains from a single sample sequenced in a study of shared clonotypes between healthy human individuals. Clones were sequenced by immunoSEQ multiplex PCR, and TCRdb holds only the in-frame ones, with some missing. The table has about 980,000 clones, 60% to 85% seen once. The specimen sequenced was memory CD4+ T cells sorted from blood. As for subset: CD45RA-negative fraction. These receptor sequences come from a man aged 18 to 29 in good health.

This rearrangement joins TRBV10-3 to TRBJ1-5, with 7 bases aligning to TRBD1. Germline CDR1 and CDR2: ENHRY and SYGVKD. V was pared by 2 bases and J by 2 bases, with 12 bases of the junction left unmatched. The CDR3 runs to 18 residues. DNA for the CDR3: TGTGCCATCAGTGAGGGGGTCACGATCGGGACAGGCAATCAGCCCCAGCATTTT. This translates into CAISEGVTIGTGNQPQHF.

In this sample, this clone turned up once. V usage is TRBV28 and J usage is TRBJ2-5; 12 bases fit TRBD2. The CDR3 is made up of 15 amino acids. Germline CDR1 and CDR2: MDHEN and SYDVKM. Losses at the gene ends were 6 bases for V and 5 bases for J; bases not matched to a gene: 7. CDR3 amino acids: CASSLLAGGSETQYF. As DNA, the CDR3 is TGTGCCAGCAGCCTACTAGCGGGAGGTTCTGAGACCCAGTACTTC.

The rearrangement uses TRBV9 and TRBJ2-5; TRBD2 matches 13 bases. V lost 3 bases, J lost 4 bases, and 6 bases stayed unmatched. CDR3 length: 16 amino acids. Germline CDR1 reads SGDLS; CDR2 reads YYNGEE. This CDR3 is CASSAGLAGVIETQYF. DNA of the CDR3: TGTGCCAGCAGCGCTGGACTAGCGGGAGTGATAGAGACCCAGTACTTC.

The chain combines TRBV4-1 with TRBJ2-1, with 7 nucleotides matching TRBD2. The CDR3 is 16 residues long. V gave up 4 bases and J gave up 0 bases; unmatched junction bases: 6. CDR1 is MGHRA, CDR2 YSYEKL, per germline. CDR3 residues: CASSPLGGSSYNEQFF. The CDR3 bases are TGCGCCAGCAGCCCTTTGGGGGGGAGCTCCTACAATGAGCAGTTCTTC.

In its sample, this clone was seen a few times. The rearrangement uses TRBV28 and TRBJ2-5; TRBD2 aligns across 10 bases. CDR1 MDHEN and CDR2 SYDVKM come from the germline V gene. The CDR3 is 13 amino acids. Losses at the gene ends were 7 bases for V and 5 bases for J; bases not matched to a gene: 4. The CDR3 spells CASKAGGQETQYF. DNA of the CDR3: TGTGCCAGCAAAGCGGGGGGGCAGGAGACCCAGTACTTC.

This chain connects TRBV7-8 to TRBJ1-3; 11 positions match TRBD1. The CDR3 consists of 19 residues. V gave up 5 bases and J gave up 4 bases; unmatched junction bases: 16. Germline CDR1 SGHVS, CDR2 FQNEAQ. As DNA, the CDR3 is TGTGCCAGCAGCCCCCTCAGGCGGGGGACAGGGGGAAACGGAAACACCATATATTTT. It is translated as CASSPLRRGTGGNGNTIYF. Full variable domain (missing parts from reference TRBV7-8 and TRBJ1-3): GAGVSQSPRYKVAKRGQDVALRCDPISGHVSLFWYQQALGQGPEFLTYFQNEAQLDKSGLPSDRFFAERPEGSVSTLKIQRTQQEDSAVYLCASSPLRRGTGGNGNTIYFGEGSWLTVV.

This chain links TRBV29-1 with TRBJ1-2; TRBD1 matches at 7 bases. The CDR3 length is 14 residues. CDR1 SQVTM and CDR2 ANQGSEA come from the germline V gene. The CDR3 DNA follows: TGCGCCCTAGGAGGGGGCGAGGGATCGGAAGGCTACACCTTC. It yields the protein CALGGGEGSEGYTF.

The chain links TRBV5-1 to TRBJ1-6; 8 bases agree with TRBD1. The germline V gene encodes CDR1 SGHRS and CDR2 YFSETQ. The CDR3 is 17 amino acids. V gave up 5 bases and J gave up 13 bases; unmatched junction bases: 20. CDR3 sequence: CASRSTSGDRSPEPLHF. CDR3 in DNA: TGCGCCAGCAGGTCCACCAGCGGGGACAGGAGTCCTGAGCCCCTCCACTTT.

V is TRBV20-1 and J is TRBJ1-2, with D maybe TRBD1 (5 bases). Germline V gene sequence: CDR1 DFQATT, CDR2 SNEGSKA (reference sequence). The CDR3 consists of 10 residues. DNA of the CDR3: TGCAGCGCTGACGGGGCCACGGACACCTTC. This gives the protein CSADGATDTF.

V gene TRBV6-5 combines with J gene TRBJ1-1; D unresolved. Trimming stripped 2 bases from V and 5 bases from J, with 9 bases between. The CDR3 runs 13 residues. The V gene's germline CDR1 is MNHEY and CDR2 SVGAGI. CDR3 bases: TGTGCCAGCAGTTACGGAAGTAGGACTGAAGCTTTCTTT. This translates into CASSYGSRTEAFF.

CDR3 amino acids: CASRSGRKNIQYF. The CDR3 nucleotides are TGTGCCAGCCGATCGGGGAGGAAAAACATTCAGTACTTC. The chain has TRBV5-6 and TRBJ2-4, with D possibly TRBD2 on 6 matching bases. Trimming removed 7 bases at V and 4 bases at J, with 12 bases between. CDR1 is SGHDT, CDR2 YYEEEE, per germline. This CDR3 has 13 amino acids.

The chain employs TRBV11-2 and TRBJ2-7, with D perhaps matching TRBD1 (5 bases). Germline CDR1 and CDR2: SGHAT and FQNNGV. Trimming stripped 3 bases from V and 6 bases from J, with 12 bases between. CDR3 size: 13 residues. CDR3 coding DNA: TGTGCCAGCAGCTTTGGGGCGGTCGGCGAGCAGTACTTC. Its translation: CASSFGAVGEQYF.

V gene TRBV6-1 combines with J gene TRBJ1-1, with D unclear. This CDR3 spans 18 amino acids. V was cut by 1 base and J by 5 bases, with 23 bases left in between. Germline loops: CDR1 MNHNS, CDR2 SASEGT. The CDR3 DNA reads as TGTGCCAGCAGTGAAGAGGGAAGCAGGATGAAGGGAGGTACTGAAGCTTTCTTT. Amino acids: CASSEEGSRMKGGTEAFF.

This clone was picked up a small number of times. The rearrangement links TRBV5-6 to TRBJ2-3; D remains ambiguous. Trimming removed 2 bases at V and 1 base at J, with 14 bases between. This CDR3 has 16 amino acids. In germline, CDR1 is SGHDT, CDR2 YYEEEE. CDR3: CASSFLDGPGTDTQYF. The CDR3 DNA is TGTGCCAGCAGCTTCCTAGATGGGCCCGGCACAGATACGCAGTATTTT.

This clone was counted a single time. The genes are TRBV30 and TRBJ2-7, with D uncertain. This CDR3 is 11 amino acids long. Per the germline V gene, CDR1 is GTSNPN and CDR2 is SVGIG (reference sequence). V gave up 4 bases and J gave up 7 bases, with 11 bases separating them. The CDR3 loop reads CAWKQSREQYF. CDR3 DNA: TGTGCCTGGAAACAGTCGCGGGAGCAGTACTTC.